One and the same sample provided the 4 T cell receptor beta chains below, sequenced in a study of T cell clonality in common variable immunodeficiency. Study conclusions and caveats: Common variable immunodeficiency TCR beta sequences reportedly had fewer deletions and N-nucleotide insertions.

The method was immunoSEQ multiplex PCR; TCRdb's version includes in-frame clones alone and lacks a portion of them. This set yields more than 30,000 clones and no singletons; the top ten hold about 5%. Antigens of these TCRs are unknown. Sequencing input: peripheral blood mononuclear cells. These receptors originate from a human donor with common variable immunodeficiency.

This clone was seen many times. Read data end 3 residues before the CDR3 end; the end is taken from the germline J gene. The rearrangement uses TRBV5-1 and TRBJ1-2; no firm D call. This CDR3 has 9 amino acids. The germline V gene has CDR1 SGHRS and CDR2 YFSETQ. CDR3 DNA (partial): TGCGCCAGCAGGAGCGGC. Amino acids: CASRSG. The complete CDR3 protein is CASRSGYTF.

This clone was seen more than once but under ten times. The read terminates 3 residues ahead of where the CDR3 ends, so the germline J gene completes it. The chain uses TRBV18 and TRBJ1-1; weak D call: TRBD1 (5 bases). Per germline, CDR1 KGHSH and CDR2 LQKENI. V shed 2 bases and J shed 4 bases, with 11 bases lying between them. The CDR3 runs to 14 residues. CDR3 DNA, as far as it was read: TGTGCCAGCTCACCAGTGACAGAAGCCACTGAA. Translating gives CASSPVTEATE. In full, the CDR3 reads CASSPVTEATEAFF.

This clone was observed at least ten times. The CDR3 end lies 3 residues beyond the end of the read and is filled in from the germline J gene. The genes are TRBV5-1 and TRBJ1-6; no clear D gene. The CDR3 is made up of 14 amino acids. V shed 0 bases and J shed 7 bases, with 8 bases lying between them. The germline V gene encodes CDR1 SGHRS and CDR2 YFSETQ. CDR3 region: CASSLDRGNSPLHF. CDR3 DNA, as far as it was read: TGCGCCAGCAGCTTGGACAGAGGAAATTCACCC.

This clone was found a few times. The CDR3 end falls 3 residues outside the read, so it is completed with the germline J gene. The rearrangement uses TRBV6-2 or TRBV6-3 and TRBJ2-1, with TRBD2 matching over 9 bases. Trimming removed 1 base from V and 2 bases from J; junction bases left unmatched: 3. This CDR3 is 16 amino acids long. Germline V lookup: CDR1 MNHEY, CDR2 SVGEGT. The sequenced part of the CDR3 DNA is TGTGCCAGCAGTTACTTACCTAGCGGGACCTACAATGAG. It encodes CASSYLPSGTYNE. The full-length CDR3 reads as CASSYLPSGTYNEQFF.